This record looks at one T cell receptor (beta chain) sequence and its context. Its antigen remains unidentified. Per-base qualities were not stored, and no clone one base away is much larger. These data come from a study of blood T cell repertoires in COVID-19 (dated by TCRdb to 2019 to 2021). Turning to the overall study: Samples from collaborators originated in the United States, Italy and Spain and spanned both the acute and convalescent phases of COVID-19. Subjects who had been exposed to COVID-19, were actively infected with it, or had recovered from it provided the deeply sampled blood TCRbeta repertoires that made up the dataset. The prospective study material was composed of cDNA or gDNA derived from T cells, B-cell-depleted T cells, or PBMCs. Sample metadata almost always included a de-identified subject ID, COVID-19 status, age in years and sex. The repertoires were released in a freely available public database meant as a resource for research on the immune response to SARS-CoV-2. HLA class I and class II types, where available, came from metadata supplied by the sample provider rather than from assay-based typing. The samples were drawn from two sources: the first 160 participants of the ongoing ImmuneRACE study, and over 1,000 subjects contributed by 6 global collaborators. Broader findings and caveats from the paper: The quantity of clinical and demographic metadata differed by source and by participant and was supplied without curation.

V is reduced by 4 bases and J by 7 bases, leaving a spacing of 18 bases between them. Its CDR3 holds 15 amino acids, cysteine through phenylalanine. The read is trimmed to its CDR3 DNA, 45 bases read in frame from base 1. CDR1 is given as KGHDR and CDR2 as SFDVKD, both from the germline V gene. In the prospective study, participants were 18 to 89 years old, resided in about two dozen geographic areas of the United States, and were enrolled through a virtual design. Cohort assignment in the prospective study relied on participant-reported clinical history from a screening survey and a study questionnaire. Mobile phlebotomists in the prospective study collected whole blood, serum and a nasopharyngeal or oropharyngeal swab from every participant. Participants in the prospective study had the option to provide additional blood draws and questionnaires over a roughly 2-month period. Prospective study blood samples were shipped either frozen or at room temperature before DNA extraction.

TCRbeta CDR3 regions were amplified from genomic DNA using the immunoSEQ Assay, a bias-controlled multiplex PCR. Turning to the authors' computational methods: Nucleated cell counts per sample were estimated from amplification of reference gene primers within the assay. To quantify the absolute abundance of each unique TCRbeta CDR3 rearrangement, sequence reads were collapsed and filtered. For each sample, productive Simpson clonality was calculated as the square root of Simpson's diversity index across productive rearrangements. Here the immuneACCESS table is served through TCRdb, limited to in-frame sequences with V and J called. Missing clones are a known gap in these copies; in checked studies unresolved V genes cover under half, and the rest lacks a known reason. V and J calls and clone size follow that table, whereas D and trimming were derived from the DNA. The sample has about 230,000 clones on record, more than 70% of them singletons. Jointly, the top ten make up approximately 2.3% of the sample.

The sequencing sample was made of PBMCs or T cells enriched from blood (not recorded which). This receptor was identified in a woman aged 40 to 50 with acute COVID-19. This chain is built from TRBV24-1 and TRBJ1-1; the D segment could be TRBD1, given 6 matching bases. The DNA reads TGTGCCACCAGTGACTCCCAGACAGGCCGGAGTGAAGCTTTCTTT. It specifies CATSDSQTGRSEAFF.